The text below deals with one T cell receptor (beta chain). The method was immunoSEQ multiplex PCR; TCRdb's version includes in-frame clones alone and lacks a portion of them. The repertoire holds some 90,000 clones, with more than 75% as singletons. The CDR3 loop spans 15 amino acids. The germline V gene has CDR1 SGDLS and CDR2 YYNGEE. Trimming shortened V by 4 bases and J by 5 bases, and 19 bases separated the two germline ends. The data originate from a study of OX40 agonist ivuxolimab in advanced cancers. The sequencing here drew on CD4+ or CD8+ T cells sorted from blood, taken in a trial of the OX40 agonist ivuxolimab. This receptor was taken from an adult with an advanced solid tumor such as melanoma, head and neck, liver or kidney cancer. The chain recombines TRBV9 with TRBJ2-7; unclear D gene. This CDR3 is CASSYFVETGHEQYF. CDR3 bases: TGTGCCAGCAGCTACTTCGTAGAGACCGGGCACGAGCAGTACTTC.